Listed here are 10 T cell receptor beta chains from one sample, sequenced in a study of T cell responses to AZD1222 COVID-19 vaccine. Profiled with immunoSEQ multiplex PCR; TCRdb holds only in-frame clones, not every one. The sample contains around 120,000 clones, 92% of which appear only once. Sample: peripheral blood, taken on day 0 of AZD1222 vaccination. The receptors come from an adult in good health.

DNA for the CDR3: TGCAGCTATCAGGACGGACTAAGTGAAAAACTGTTTTTT. It yields the protein CSYQDGLSEKLFF. This sequence joins TRBV29-1 and TRBJ1-4; D call uncertain. Between the trimmed V and J ends, which lost 8 bases and 7 bases, there was a span of 17 bases. This CDR3 is 13 amino acids long. CDR1 and CDR2 from the germline V gene are SQVTM and ANQGSEA.

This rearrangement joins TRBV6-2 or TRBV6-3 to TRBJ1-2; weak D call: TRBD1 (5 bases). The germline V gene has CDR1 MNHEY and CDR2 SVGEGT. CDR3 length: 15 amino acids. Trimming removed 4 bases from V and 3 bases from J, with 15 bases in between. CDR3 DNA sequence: TGTGCCAGCAGTTCCCCGCGGGCGGGGGACTATGGCTACACCTTC. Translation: CASSSPRAGDYGYTF.

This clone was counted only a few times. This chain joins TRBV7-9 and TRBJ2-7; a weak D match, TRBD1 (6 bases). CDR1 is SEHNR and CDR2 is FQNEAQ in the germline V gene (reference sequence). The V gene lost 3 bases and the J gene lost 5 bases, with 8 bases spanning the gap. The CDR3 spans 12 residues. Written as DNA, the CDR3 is TGTGCCAGCAGCTTGGCAGGGGACGAGCAGTACTTC. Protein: CASSLAGDEQYF.

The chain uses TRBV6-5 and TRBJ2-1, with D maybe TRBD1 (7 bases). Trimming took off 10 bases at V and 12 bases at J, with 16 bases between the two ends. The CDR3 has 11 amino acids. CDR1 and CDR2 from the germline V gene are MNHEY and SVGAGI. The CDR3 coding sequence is TGTGCCACGGAGGGGGCCCGGTGGCAGTTCTTC. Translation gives CATEGARWQFF.

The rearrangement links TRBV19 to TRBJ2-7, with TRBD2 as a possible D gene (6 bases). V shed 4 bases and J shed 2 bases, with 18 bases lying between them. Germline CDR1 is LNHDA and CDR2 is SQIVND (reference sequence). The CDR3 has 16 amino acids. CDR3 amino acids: CASSTPPGRRPYEQYF. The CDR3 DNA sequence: TGTGCCAGTAGTACCCCCCCCGGGAGACGACCCTACGAGCAGTACTTC.

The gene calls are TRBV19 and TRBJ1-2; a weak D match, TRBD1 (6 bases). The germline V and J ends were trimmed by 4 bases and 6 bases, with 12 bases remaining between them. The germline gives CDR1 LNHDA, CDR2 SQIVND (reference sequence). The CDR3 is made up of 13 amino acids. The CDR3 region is CASSTLDSNGYTF. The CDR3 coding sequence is TGTGCCAGTAGTACCCTGGACAGCAATGGCTACACCTTC.

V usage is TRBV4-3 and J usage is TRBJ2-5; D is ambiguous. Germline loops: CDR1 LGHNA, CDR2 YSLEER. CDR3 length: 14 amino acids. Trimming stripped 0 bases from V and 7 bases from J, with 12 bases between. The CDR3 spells CASSQEIGIGTQYF. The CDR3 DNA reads TGCGCCAGCAGCCAAGAAATAGGGATTGGGACCCAGTACTTC.

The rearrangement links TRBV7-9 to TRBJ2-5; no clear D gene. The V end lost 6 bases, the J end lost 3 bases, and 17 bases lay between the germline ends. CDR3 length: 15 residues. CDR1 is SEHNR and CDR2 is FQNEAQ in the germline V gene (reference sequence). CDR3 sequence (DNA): TGTGCCAGCAGAAGTACCTGGTACGGTGAAGAGACCCAGTACTTC. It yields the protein CASRSTWYGEETQYF.

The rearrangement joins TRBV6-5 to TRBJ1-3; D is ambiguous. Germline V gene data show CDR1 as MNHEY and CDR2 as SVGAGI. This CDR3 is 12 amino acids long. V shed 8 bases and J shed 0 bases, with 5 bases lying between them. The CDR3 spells CASQSSGNTIYF. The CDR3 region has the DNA TGTGCCAGCCAGAGCTCTGGAAACACCATATATTTT.

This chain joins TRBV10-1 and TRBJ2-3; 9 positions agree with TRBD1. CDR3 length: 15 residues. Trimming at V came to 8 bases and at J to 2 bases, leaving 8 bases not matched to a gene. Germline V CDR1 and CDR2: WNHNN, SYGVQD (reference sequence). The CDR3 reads CASSDDRGITDTQYF. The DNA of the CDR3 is TGCGCCAGCTCCGATGACAGGGGGATCACAGATACGCAGTATTTT.